The clone carrying this TCR beta chain was recorded many times. CDR3 regions of TCR beta were amplified from RNA transcripts. In the first round, RT-PCR was carried out with HTBI primers, and a multiplex PCR formed the second round. TCRdb re-called the multiplex PCR reads with MiXCR, one entry per CDR3 protein. The repertoire includes over a million distinct CDR3 sequences, around a third of them detected once, and around 10% sits in the top ten. The sample originates from a study of Graves' ophthalmopathy and Graves' hyperthyroidism. Germline V lookup: CDR1 SGHDN, CDR2 FVKESK. The CDR3 contains 14 residues. Trimming removed 3 bases from V and 5 bases from J, with 13 bases in between.

The chain couples TRBV14 to TRBJ2-5; weak D call: TRBD1 (5 bases). Input material: peripheral blood or thyroid tissue (not recorded which). The receptor's source is an adult man with Graves' hyperthyroidism. In nucleotides, the CDR3 is TGTGCCAGCAGCCACCCTACAGGTCGGGAGACCCAGTACTTC. Encoded protein: CASSHPTGRETQYF.